A selection of T cell receptor beta chains follows, all from one sample in a study of T cell responses to AZD1222 COVID-19 vaccine. Using immunoSEQ multiplex PCR, the repertoire was profiled, and TCRdb retains in-frame clones only, with some absent. The repertoire holds 250,000 to 300,000 clones, with around 93% as singletons. The specimen was peripheral blood, collected 28 days after the second AZD1222 dose. These receptor sequences come from an adult who received the AZD1222 COVID-19 vaccine. Both conserved end residues are part of each CDR3. D genes are given only for firm matches. Size is omitted from some rows. Given values are once, few, many or a class for expanded clones.

d_call: -; j_call: TRBJ2-7; clone_size: -; v_call: TRBV20-1; cdr3_aa: CSATTGPEQYF; cdr3_nt: TGCAGTGCAACCACAGGGCCCGAGCAGTACTTC
d_call: TRBD1; j_call: TRBJ1-2; clone_size: -; v_call: TRBV25-1; cdr3_aa: CASSDSGTGLVGYTF; cdr3_nt: TGTGCCAGCAGTGATTCCGGGACAGGGTTGGTCGGCTACACCTTC
d_call: -; j_call: TRBJ1-1; clone_size: -; v_call: TRBV6-4; cdr3_aa: CASRLTEVGTEAFF; cdr3_nt: TGTGCCAGCAGATTAACCGAGGTAGGCACTGAAGCTTTCTTT
d_call: -; j_call: TRBJ2-1; clone_size: once; v_call: TRBV2; cdr3_aa: CASKARQSINEQFF; cdr3_nt: TGTGCCAGCAAAGCGAGACAGTCCATCAATGAGCAGTTCTTC
d_call: TRBD2; j_call: TRBJ2-7; clone_size: -; v_call: TRBV28; cdr3_aa: CASSLWLAGDGEQYF; cdr3_nt: TGTGCCAGCAGTTTATGGCTAGCGGGAGATGGTGAGCAGTACTTC
d_call: -; j_call: TRBJ1-1; clone_size: -; v_call: TRBV15; cdr3_aa: CATSRDGLENTEAFF; cdr3_nt: TGTGCCACCAGCAGAGACGGGTTGGAGAACACTGAAGCTTTCTTT
d_call: TRBD1; j_call: TRBJ1-1; clone_size: -; v_call: TRBV9; cdr3_aa: CASSLTGATEAFF; cdr3_nt: TGTGCCAGCAGCTTAACAGGGGCCACTGAAGCTTTCTTT
d_call: -; j_call: TRBJ2-7; clone_size: -; v_call: TRBV7-9; cdr3_aa: CASSPALPGHQQQYF; cdr3_nt: TGTGCCAGCAGCCCCGCACTTCCGGGACACCAACAGCAGTACTTC
d_call: -; j_call: TRBJ2-6; clone_size: -; v_call: TRBV7-9; cdr3_aa: CASSPRKGSGANVLTF; cdr3_nt: TGTGCCAGCAGCCCCCGGAAGGGATCTGGGGCCAACGTCCTGACTTTC
d_call: -; j_call: TRBJ2-7; clone_size: -; v_call: TRBV18; cdr3_aa: CASSPRGASSDEQYF; cdr3_nt: TGTGCCAGCTCACCACGGGGGGCTTCCTCGGACGAGCAGTACTTC
d_call: -; j_call: TRBJ1-5; clone_size: -; v_call: TRBV27; cdr3_aa: CASSPGGLNQPQHF; cdr3_nt: TGTGCCAGCAGCCCGGGGGGACTCAATCAGCCCCAGCATTTT
d_call: TRBD2; j_call: TRBJ2-7; clone_size: -; v_call: TRBV6-5; cdr3_aa: CATLAGVSYEQYF; cdr3_nt: TGTGCCACCCTAGCGGGAGTAAGCTACGAGCAGTACTTC
d_call: -; j_call: TRBJ2-7; clone_size: -; v_call: TRBV4-2; cdr3_aa: CASSQALDGYEQYF; cdr3_nt: TGTGCCAGCAGCCAGGCCCTGGACGGCTACGAGCAGTACTTC
d_call: TRBD1; j_call: TRBJ1-4; clone_size: -; v_call: TRBV2; cdr3_aa: CASSYRGTNEKLFF; cdr3_nt: TGTGCCAGCAGTTACAGGGGAACTAATGAAAAACTGTTTTTT
d_call: -; j_call: TRBJ1-1; clone_size: -; v_call: TRBV12-2; cdr3_aa: CASRLSPFTGGPSTEAFF; cdr3_nt: TGTGCAAGTCGCTTATCGCCTTTCACGGGGGGGCCCAGCACTGAAGCTTTCTTT
d_call: -; j_call: TRBJ1-2; clone_size: -; v_call: TRBV5-4; cdr3_aa: CASSLVGREGTNGYTF; cdr3_nt: TGTGCCAGCAGCTTGGTGGGAAGGGAAGGGACAAATGGCTACACCTTC
d_call: TRBD1; j_call: TRBJ1-2; clone_size: -; v_call: TRBV6-5; cdr3_aa: CASKRDRAGYGYTF; cdr3_nt: TGTGCCAGCAAACGGGACAGGGCGGGCTATGGCTACACCTTC
d_call: TRBD1; j_call: TRBJ2-5; clone_size: -; v_call: TRBV24-1; cdr3_aa: CATSGGTGIGETQYF; cdr3_nt: TGTGCCACCAGTGGCGGGACAGGCATTGGGGAGACCCAGTACTTC
d_call: TRBD1; j_call: TRBJ1-3; clone_size: -; v_call: TRBV28; cdr3_aa: CASSPRTGFSSGNTIYF; cdr3_nt: TGTGCCAGCAGTCCTCGGACAGGATTTAGCTCTGGAAACACCATATATTTT
d_call: -; j_call: TRBJ2-7; clone_size: -; v_call: TRBV6-5; cdr3_aa: CASSLGTPNSYEQYF; cdr3_nt: TGTGCCAGCAGCCTTGGGACACCAAACTCCTACGAGCAGTACTTC
d_call: -; j_call: TRBJ1-3; clone_size: -; v_call: TRBV7-9; cdr3_aa: CASIGRTIYF; cdr3_nt: TGTGCCAGCATTGGGAGGACCATATATTTT
d_call: TRBD2; j_call: TRBJ2-1; clone_size: -; v_call: TRBV5-1; cdr3_aa: CASSPRGLAGVGGSYNEQFF; cdr3_nt: TGCGCCAGCAGCCCAAGGGGACTAGCGGGAGTGGGTGGGTCCTACAATGAGCAGTTCTTC
d_call: TRBD1; j_call: TRBJ1-3; clone_size: -; v_call: TRBV9; cdr3_aa: CASSAGTGWGNTIYF; cdr3_nt: TGTGCCAGCAGCGCCGGGACAGGGTGGGGAAACACCATATATTTT
d_call: -; j_call: TRBJ1-4; clone_size: -; v_call: TRBV19; cdr3_aa: CASSIAQSNEKLFF; cdr3_nt: TGTGCCAGTAGTATAGCCCAGAGTAATGAAAAACTGTTTTTT
d_call: TRBD2; j_call: TRBJ2-1; clone_size: once; v_call: TRBV5-1; cdr3_aa: CASSPIAGGSGEQFF; cdr3_nt: TGCGCCAGCAGCCCTATAGCGGGGGGGTCAGGTGAGCAGTTCTTC
d_call: TRBD1; j_call: TRBJ2-1; clone_size: -; v_call: TRBV9; cdr3_aa: CASSVDRGRNEQFF; cdr3_nt: TGTGCCAGCAGCGTAGACAGGGGGCGCAATGAGCAGTTCTTC
d_call: -; j_call: TRBJ2-2; clone_size: few; v_call: TRBV3-1/TRBV3-2; cdr3_aa: CASSQKTVLTGELFF; cdr3_nt: TGTGCCAGCAGCCAGAAAACCGTCCTTACCGGGGAGCTGTTTTTT
d_call: TRBD1; j_call: TRBJ1-5; clone_size: -; v_call: TRBV2; cdr3_aa: CASSRDRDNQPQHF; cdr3_nt: TGTGCCAGCAGTAGAGACAGGGATAATCAGCCCCAGCATTTT
d_call: -; j_call: TRBJ1-5; clone_size: -; v_call: TRBV19; cdr3_aa: CASSTLDGSNQPQHF; cdr3_nt: TGTGCCAGTAGTACCCTCGATGGGAGCAATCAGCCCCAGCATTTT
d_call: -; j_call: TRBJ1-5; clone_size: -; v_call: TRBV24-1; cdr3_aa: CATSESTGRLSNQPQHF; cdr3_nt: TGTGCCACCAGTGAGTCTACAGGGCGATTGAGCAATCAGCCCCAGCATTTT
d_call: TRBD1; j_call: TRBJ2-1; clone_size: -; v_call: TRBV5-4; cdr3_aa: CASSTQTGTNEQFF; cdr3_nt: TGTGCCAGCAGCACTCAGACAGGGACCAATGAGCAGTTCTTC
d_call: TRBD1; j_call: TRBJ1-5; clone_size: -; v_call: TRBV7-2; cdr3_aa: CASSLQGAGNQPQHF; cdr3_nt: TGTGCCAGCAGCCTGCAGGGGGCAGGTAATCAGCCCCAGCATTTT
d_call: -; j_call: TRBJ1-5; clone_size: -; v_call: TRBV7-9; cdr3_aa: CASSSDENQPQHF; cdr3_nt: TGTGCCAGCAGCTCGGACGAGAATCAGCCCCAGCATTTT
d_call: TRBD2; j_call: TRBJ2-3; clone_size: -; v_call: TRBV11-3; cdr3_aa: CASSLAAGDTDTQYF; cdr3_nt: TGTGCCAGCAGCTTAGCCGCGGGAGACACAGATACGCAGTATTTT